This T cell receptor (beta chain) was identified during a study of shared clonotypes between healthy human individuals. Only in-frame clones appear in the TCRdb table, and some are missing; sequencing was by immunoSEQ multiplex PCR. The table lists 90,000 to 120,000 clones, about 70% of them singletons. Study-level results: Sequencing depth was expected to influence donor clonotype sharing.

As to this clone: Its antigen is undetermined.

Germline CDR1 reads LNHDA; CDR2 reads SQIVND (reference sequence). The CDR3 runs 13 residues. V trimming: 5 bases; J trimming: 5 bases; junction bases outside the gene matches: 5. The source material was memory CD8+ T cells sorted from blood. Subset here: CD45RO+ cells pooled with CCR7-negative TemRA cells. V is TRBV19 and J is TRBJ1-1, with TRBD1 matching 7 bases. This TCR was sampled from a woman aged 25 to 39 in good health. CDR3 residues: CASSPTGITEAFF. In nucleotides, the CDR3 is TGTGCCAGTAGTCCGACAGGGATTACTGAAGCTTTCTTT. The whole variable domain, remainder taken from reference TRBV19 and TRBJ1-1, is DGGITQSPKYLFRKEGQNVTLSCEQNLNHDAMYWYRQDPGQGLRLIYYSQIVNDFQKGDIAEGYSVSREKKESFPLTVTSAQKNPTAFYLCASSPTGITEAFFGQGTRLTVV.